These T cell receptor beta chains were read from a single sample in a study of shared clonotypes between healthy human individuals. Repertoires were generated with immunoSEQ multiplex PCR, while TCRdb's copy carries only in-frame clones and drops some. The sample comprises 2,500,000 or so clones, around 93% of which are singletons, and about 0.36% rests with the top ten. Sequencing input: naive CD4+ T cells from PBMCs. The receptor set was obtained from a man younger than 30 in good health. Some clones in this sample may be carry-over from other donors' samples. The CDR3 runs from the conserved cysteine through the conserved F or W. D genes are given only for firm matches. Clone size is not always given. Where it is, it says once, few, many or a class for expanded clones.

CDR3nt,CDR3aa,d_gene,abundance,j_gene,v_gene
TGTGCCAGCAGCCCGGGGACAGGGAGGAACATTCAGTACTTC,CASSPGTGRNIQYF,TRBD1,.,TRBJ2-4,TRBV28
TGTGCCAGCAGCTGGGACAGGGATGGCTACACCTTC,CASSWDRDGYTF,TRBD1,.,TRBJ1-2,TRBV7-9
TGTGCCAGTAGTCGGGGAAGGTGGGAGACCCAGTACTTC,CASSRGRWETQYF,.,.,TRBJ2-5,TRBV19
TGTGCCAGCAGCCCCGGGACTAGCGGTCGCACAGATACGCAGTATTTT,CASSPGTSGRTDTQYF,TRBD2,.,TRBJ2-3,TRBV7-9
TGCAGCGTTGAAAGGGAGGCAGGGAGCCAGCAGTACTTC,CSVEREAGSQQYF,.,.,TRBJ2-7,TRBV29-1
TGTGCCAGCAGCTTAGTTCCAGCCCACTATGGCTACACCTTC,CASSLVPAHYGYTF,.,.,TRBJ1-2,TRBV7-9
TGTGCCAGCAGTTACATTAGTAACTCCTACGAGCAGTACTTC,CASSYISNSYEQYF,.,once,TRBJ2-7,TRBV6-5
TGCGCCAGCAGCTTGGGTCCCGAAACTCTGGCAGATACGCAGTATTTT,CASSLGPETLADTQYF,.,.,TRBJ2-3,TRBV5-1
TGTGCCAGCAGTTGGGCGGACAGTTCCTACAATGAGCAGTTCTTC,CASSWADSSYNEQFF,.,.,TRBJ2-1,TRBV6-6
TGTGCCAGCAGCTTAACTGGGACGGACTACGATGAGCAGTTCTTC,CASSLTGTDYDEQFF,.,once,TRBJ2-1,TRBV7-3
TGCGCCAGCAGCCTCCGGGAGAATTCACCCCTCCACTTT,CASSLRENSPLHF,.,.,TRBJ1-6,TRBV5-1
TGTGCCATCAGTGTAGCCAATATGGACACTGAAGCTTTCTTT,CAISVANMDTEAFF,.,.,TRBJ1-1,TRBV10-3
TGTGCCAGCAGCCCTGGGACTGCGGGGGTTGAAAAACTGTTTTTT,CASSPGTAGVEKLFF,.,.,TRBJ1-4,TRBV5-7
TGTGCCTGGAACAGGGGGCCTTCACCCCTCCACTTT,CAWNRGPSPLHF,TRBD1,once,TRBJ1-6,TRBV30
TGCGCCAGCAGCTTGGGTGGTAGCGGGAGCGTAGAGGTGTTTGCAGATACGCAGTATTTT,CASSLGGSGSVEVFADTQYF,TRBD2,.,TRBJ2-3,TRBV5-1
TGTGCCACCAGAGGGGGGGGTGTCAGATCTGGGGCCAACGTCCTGACTTTC,CATRGGGVRSGANVLTF,.,.,TRBJ2-6,TRBV28